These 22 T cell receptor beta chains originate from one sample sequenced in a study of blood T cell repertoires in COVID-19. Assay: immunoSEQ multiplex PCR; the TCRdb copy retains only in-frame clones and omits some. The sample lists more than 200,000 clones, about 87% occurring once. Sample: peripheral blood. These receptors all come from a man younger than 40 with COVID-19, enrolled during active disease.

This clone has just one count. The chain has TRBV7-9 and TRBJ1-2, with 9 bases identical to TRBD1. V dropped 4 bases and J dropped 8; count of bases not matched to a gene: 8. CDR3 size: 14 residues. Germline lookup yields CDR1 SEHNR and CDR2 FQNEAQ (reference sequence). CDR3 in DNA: TGTGCCAGCAGCTCTGGGACAGGGATAGAAGGCTACACCTTC. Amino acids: CASSSGTGIEGYTF.

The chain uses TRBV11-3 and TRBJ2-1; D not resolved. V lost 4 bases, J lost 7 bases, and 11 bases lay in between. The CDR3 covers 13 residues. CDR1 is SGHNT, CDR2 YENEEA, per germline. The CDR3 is CASSSTIGNEQFF. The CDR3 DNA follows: TGTGCCAGCAGCTCAACTATTGGGAATGAGCAGTTCTTC.

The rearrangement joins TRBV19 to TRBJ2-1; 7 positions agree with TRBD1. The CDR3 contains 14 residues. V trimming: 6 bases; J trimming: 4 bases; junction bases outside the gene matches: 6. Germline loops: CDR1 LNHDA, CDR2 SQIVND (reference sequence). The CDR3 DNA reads TGTGCCAGTAGAACGGGGACAGATTACAATGAGCAGTTCTTC. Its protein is CASRTGTDYNEQFF.

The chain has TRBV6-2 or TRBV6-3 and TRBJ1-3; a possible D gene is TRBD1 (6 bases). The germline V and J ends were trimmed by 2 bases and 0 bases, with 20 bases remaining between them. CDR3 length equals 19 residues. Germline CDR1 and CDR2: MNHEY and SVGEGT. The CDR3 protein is CASSYGRTVYTSSGNTIYF. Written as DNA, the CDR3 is TGTGCCAGCAGTTACGGACGGACAGTTTATACGAGCTCTGGAAACACCATATATTTT.

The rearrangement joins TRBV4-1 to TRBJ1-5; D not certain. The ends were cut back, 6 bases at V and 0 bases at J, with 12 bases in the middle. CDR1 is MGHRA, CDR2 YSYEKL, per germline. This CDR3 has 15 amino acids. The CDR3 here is CASSDGQYSNQPQHF. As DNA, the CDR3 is TGCGCCAGCAGTGATGGGCAGTATAGCAATCAGCCCCAGCATTTT.

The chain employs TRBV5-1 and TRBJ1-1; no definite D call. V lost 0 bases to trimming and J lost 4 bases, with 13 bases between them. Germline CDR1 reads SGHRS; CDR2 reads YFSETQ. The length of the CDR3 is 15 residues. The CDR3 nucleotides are TGCGCCAGCAGCTTGGCCAGAACCCGGGGCACTGAAGCTTTCTTT. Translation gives CASSLARTRGTEAFF.

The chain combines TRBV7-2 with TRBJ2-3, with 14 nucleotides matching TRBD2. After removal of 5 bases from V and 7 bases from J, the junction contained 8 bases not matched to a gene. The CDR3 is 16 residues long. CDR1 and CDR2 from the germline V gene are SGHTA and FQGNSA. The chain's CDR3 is CASSKPGLAGGNTQYF. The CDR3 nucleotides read TGTGCCAGCAGCAAGCCCGGACTAGCGGGAGGTAATACGCAGTATTTT.

The CDR3 DNA sequence: TGTGCCAGCGCCGGGACTAGCGGGGGGACAGATACGCAGTATTTT. It is translated as CASAGTSGGTDTQYF. The V gene is TRBV6-4, the J gene TRBJ2-3, with 15 positions matching TRBD2. Looked up from germline, CDR1 is MRHNA and CDR2 is SNTAGT. The CDR3 is made up of 15 amino acids. Unmatched junction bases numbered 3, after V lost 8 bases and J lost 3 bases.

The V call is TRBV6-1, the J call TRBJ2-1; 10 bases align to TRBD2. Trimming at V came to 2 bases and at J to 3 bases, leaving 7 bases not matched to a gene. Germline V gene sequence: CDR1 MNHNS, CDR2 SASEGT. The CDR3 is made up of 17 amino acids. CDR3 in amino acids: CASSELAGATLYNEQFF. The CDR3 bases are TGTGCCAGCAGTGAACTAGCGGGGGCCACCCTCTACAATGAGCAGTTCTTC.

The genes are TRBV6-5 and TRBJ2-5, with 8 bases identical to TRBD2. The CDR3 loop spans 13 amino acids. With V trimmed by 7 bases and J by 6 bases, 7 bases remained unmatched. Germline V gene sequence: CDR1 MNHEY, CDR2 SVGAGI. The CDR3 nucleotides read TGTGCCAGCATCCCGGGGGGGCTACAGACCCAGTACTTC. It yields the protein CASIPGGLQTQYF.

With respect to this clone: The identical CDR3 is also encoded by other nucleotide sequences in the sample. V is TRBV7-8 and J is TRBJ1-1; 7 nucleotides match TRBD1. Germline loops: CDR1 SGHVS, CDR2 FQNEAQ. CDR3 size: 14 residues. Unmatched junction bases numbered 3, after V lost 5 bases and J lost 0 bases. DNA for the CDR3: TGTGCCAGCAGCGCGGGACAGTTGAACACTGAAGCTTTCTTT. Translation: CASSAGQLNTEAFF.

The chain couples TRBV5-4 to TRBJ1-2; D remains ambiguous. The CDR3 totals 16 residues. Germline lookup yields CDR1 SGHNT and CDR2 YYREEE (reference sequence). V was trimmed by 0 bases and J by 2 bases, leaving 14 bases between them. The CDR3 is CASSLGNSRGNYGYTF. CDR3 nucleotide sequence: TGTGCCAGCAGCTTGGGGAATTCTCGAGGAAACTATGGCTACACCTTC.

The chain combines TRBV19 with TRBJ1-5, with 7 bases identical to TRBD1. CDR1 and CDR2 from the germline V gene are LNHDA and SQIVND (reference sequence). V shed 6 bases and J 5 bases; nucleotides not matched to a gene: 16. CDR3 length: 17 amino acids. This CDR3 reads CASSPTGLGSWDQPQHF. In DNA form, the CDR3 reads TGTGCCAGTAGCCCGACAGGGTTAGGGTCGTGGGATCAGCCCCAGCATTTT.

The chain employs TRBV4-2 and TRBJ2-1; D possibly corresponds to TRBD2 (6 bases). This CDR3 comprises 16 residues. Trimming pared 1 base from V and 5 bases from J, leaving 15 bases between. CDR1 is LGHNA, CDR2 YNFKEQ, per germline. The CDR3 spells CASSQVRGWRDNEQFF. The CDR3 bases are TGTGCCAGCAGCCAAGTCCGGGGATGGAGGGACAATGAGCAGTTCTTC.

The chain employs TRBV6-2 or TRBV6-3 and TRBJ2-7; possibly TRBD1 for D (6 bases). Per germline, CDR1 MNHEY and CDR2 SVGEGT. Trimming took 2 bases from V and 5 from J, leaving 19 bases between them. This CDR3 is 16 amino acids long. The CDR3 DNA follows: TGTGCCAGCAGTTACCCCAGGGGCCCTGTATCCCACGAGCAGTACTTC. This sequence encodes CASSYPRGPVSHEQYF.

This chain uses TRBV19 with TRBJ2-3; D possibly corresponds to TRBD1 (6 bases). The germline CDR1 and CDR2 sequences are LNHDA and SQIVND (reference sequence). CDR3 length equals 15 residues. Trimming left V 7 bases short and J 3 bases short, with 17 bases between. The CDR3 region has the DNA TGTGCCAGTATCCCCGACAGGACCTCTACAGATACGCAGTATTTT. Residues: CASIPDRTSTDTQYF.

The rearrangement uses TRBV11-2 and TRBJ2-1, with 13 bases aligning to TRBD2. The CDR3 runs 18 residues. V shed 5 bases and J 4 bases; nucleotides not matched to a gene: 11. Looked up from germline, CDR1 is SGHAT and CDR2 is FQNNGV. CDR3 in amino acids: CASSLRTSGGPSYNEQFF. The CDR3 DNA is TGTGCCAGCAGCCTGAGGACTAGCGGGGGCCCTAGTTACAATGAGCAGTTCTTC.

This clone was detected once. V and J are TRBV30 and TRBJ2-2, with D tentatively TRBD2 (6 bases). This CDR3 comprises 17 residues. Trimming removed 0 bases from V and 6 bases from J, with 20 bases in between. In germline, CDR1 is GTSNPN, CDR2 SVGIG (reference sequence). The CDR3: CAWSVLVTRRGSGELFF. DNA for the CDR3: TGTGCCTGGAGTGTACTAGTAACCCGACGGGGGTCCGGGGAGCTGTTTTTT. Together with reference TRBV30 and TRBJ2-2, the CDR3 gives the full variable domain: SQTIHQWPATLVQPVGSPLSLECTVEGTSNPNLYWYRQAAGRGLQLLFYSVGIGQISSEVPQNLSASRPQDRQFILSSKKLLLSDSGFYLCAWSVLVTRRGSGELFFGEGSRLTVL.

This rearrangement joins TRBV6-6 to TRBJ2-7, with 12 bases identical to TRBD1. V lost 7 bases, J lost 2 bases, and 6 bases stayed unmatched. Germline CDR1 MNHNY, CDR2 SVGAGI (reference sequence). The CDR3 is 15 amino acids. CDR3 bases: TGTGCCAGCAAGGTCAGGGACAGGGGGCCCTACGAGCAGTACTTC. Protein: CASKVRDRGPYEQYF.

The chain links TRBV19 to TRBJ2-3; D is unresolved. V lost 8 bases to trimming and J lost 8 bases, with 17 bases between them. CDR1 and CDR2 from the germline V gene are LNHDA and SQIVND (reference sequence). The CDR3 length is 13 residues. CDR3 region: CASSPTALGTQYF. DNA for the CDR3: TGTGCCAGTTCCCCGACTGCACTGGGTACGCAGTATTTT.

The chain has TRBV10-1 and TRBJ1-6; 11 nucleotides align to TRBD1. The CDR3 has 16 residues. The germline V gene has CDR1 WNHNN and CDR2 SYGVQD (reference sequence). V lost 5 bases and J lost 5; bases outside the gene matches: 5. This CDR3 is CASSRTGGVHNSPLHF. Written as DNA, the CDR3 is TGCGCCAGCAGTAGGACAGGGGGCGTCCATAATTCACCCCTCCACTTT.

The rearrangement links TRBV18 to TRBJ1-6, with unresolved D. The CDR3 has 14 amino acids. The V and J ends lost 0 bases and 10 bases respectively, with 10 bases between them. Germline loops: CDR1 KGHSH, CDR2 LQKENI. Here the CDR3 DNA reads TGTGCCAGCTCACCACCAGAAGTAGCCTCACCCCTCCACTTT. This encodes CASSPPEVASPLHF.